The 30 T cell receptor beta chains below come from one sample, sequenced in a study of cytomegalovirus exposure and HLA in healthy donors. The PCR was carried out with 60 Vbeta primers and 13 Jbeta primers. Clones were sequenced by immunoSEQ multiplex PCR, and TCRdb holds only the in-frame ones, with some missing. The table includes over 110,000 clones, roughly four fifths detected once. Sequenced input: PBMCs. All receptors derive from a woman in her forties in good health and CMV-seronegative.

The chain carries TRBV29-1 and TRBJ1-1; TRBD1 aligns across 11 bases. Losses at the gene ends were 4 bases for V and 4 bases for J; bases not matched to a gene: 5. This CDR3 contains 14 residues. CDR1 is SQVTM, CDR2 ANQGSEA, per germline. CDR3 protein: CSVVSGTGGTEAFF. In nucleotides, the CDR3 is TGCAGCGTTGTCTCCGGGACAGGGGGCACTGAAGCTTTCTTT.

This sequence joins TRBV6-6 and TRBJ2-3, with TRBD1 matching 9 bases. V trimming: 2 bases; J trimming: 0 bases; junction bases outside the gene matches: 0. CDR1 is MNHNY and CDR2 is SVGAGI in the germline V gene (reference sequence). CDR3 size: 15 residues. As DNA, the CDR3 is TGTGCCAGCAGTTACGGGACAGGGAGCACAGATACGCAGTATTTT. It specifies CASSYGTGSTDTQYF.

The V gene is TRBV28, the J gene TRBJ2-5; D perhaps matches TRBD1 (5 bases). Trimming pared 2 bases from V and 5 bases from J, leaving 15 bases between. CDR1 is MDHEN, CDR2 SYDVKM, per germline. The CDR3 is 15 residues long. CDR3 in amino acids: CASSLTVRVTETQYF. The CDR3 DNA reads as TGTGCCAGCAGTTTAACGGTCAGGGTAACGGAGACCCAGTACTTC.

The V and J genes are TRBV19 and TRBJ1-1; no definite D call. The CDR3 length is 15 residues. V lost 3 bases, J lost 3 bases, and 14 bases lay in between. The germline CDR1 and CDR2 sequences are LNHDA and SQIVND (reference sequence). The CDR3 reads CASSINGGEDTEAFF. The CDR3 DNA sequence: TGTGCCAGTAGTATCAACGGAGGCGAGGACACTGAAGCTTTCTTT.

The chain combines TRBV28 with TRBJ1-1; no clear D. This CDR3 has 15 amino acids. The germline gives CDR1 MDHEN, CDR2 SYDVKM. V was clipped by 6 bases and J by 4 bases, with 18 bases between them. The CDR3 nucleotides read TGTGCCAGCAGAATGCTGGGGAGACGGGGCACTGAAGCTTTCTTT. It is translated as CASRMLGRRGTEAFF.

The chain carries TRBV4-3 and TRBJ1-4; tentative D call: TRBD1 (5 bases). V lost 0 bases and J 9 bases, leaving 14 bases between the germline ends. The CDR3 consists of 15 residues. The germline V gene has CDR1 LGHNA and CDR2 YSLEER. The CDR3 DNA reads TGCGCCAGCAGCCAAGATCTGGCAGGGCGGCAAAAACTGTTTTTT. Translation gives CASSQDLAGRQKLFF.

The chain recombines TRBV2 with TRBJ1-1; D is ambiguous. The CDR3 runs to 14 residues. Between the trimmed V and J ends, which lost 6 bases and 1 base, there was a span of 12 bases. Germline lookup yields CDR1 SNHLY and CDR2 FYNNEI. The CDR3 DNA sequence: TGTGCCAGCAGGATAGGGAGACAGAACACTGAAGCTTTCTTT. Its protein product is CASRIGRQNTEAFF.

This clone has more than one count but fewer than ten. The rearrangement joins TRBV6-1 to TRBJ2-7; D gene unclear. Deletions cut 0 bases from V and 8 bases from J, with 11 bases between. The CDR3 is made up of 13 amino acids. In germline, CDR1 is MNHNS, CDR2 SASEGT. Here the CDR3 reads CASSEAKVGKQYF. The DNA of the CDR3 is TGTGCCAGCAGTGAAGCTAAGGTGGGCAAGCAGTACTTC.

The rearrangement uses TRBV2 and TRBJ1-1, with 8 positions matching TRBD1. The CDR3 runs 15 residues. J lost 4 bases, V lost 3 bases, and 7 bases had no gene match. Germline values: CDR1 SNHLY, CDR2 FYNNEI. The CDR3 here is CASSEDRVSSTEAFF. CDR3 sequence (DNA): TGTGCCAGCAGTGAGGACAGGGTATCCAGCACTGAAGCTTTCTTT.

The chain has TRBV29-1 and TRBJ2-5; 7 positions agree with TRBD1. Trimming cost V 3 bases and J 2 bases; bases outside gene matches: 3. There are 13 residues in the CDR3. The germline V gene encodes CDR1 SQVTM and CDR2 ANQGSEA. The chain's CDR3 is CSVDTGEQETQYF. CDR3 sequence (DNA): TGCAGCGTTGATACAGGGGAACAAGAGACCCAGTACTTC.

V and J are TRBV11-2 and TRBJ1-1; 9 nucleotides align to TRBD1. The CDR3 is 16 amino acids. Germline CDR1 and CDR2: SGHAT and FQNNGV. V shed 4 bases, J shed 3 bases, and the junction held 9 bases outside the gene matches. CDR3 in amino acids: CASSYISGTGYTEAFF. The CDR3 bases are TGTGCCAGCAGCTATATTTCCGGGACAGGGTACACTGAAGCTTTCTTT.

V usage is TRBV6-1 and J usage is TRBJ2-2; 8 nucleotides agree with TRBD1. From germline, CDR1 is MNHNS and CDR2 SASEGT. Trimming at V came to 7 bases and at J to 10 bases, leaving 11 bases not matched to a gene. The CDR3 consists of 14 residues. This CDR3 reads CASTPLQGVAELFF. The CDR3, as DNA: TGTGCCAGCACCCCTTTACAGGGGGTCGCGGAGCTGTTTTTT.

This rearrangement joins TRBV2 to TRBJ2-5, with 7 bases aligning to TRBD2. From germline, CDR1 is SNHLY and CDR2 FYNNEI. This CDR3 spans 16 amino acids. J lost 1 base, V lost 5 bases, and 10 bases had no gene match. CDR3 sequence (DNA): TGTGCCAGCAGTTCGGAGGGCGGGGGAAGCCAAGAGACCCAGTACTTC. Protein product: CASSSEGGGSQETQYF.

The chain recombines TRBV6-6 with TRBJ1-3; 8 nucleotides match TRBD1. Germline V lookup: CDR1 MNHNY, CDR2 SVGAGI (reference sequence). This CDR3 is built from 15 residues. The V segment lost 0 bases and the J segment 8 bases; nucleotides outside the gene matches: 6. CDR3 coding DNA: TGTGCCAGCAGTTACTCGTATCAGGGGGCAGACACCATATATTTT. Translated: CASSYSYQGADTIYF.

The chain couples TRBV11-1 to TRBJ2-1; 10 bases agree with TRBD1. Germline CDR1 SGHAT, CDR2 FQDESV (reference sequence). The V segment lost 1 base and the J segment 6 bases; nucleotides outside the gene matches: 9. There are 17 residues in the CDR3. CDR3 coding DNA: TGTGCCAGCAGCTTAGGGTGGGGGACAGGGGAAGTCAATGAGCAGTTCTTC. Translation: CASSLGWGTGEVNEQFF.

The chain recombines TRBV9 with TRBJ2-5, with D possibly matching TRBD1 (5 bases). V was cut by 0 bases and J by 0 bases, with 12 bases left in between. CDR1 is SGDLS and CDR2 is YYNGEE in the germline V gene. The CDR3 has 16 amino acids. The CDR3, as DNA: TGTGCCAGCAGCGTAGGGGTAAGACAGTACCAAGAGACCCAGTACTTC. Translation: CASSVGVRQYQETQYF.

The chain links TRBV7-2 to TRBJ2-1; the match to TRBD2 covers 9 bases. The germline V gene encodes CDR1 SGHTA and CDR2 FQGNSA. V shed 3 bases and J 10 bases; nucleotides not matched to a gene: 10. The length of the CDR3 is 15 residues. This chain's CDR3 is CASSFVGGGADEQFF. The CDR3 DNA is TGTGCCAGCAGCTTTGTTGGCGGGGGGGCAGACGAGCAGTTCTTC.

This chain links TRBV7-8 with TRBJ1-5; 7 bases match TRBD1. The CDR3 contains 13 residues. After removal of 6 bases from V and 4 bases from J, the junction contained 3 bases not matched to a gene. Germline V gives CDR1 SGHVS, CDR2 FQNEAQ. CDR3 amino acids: CASREGANQPQHF. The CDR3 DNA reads TGTGCCAGCAGGGAGGGGGCAAATCAGCCCCAGCATTTT.

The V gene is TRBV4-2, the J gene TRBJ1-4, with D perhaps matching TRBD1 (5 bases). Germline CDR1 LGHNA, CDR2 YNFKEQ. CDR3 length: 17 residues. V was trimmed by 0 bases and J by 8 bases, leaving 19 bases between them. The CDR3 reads CASSQEHRQGGYEKLFF. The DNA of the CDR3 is TGTGCCAGCAGCCAAGAGCACAGGCAGGGCGGATACGAAAAACTGTTTTTT.

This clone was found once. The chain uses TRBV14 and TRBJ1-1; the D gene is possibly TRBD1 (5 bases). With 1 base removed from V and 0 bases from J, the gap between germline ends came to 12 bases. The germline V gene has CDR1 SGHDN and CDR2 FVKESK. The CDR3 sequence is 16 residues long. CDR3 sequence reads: CASSQGGRAMNTEAFF. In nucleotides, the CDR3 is TGTGCCAGCAGCCAAGGCGGCAGGGCGATGAACACTGAAGCTTTCTTT.

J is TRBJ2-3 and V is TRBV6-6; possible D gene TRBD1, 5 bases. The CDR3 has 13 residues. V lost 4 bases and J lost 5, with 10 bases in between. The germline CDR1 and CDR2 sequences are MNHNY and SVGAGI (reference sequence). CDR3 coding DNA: TGTGCCAGCAGTTTTAACAGGAAAGATACGCAGTATTTT. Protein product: CASSFNRKDTQYF.

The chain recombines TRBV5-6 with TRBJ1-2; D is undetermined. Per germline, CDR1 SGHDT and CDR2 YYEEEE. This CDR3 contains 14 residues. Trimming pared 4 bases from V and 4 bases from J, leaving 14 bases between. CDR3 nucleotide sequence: TGTGCCAGCAGCCTACCTGGACGGGGCTATGGCTACACCTTC. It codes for CASSLPGRGYGYTF.

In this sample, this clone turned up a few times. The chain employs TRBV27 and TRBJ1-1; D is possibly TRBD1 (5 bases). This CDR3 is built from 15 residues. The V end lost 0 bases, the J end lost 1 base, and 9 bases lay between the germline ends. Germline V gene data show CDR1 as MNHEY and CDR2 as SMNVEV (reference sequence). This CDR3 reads CASSLSGAGNTEAFF. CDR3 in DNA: TGTGCCAGCAGTTTATCAGGGGCAGGGAACACTGAAGCTTTCTTT.

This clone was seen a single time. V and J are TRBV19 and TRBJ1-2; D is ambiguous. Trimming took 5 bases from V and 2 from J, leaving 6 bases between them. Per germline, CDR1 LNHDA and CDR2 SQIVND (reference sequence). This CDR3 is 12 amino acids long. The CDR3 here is CASSYRNYGYTF. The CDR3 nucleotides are TGTGCCAGTAGTTACAGAAACTATGGCTACACCTTC.

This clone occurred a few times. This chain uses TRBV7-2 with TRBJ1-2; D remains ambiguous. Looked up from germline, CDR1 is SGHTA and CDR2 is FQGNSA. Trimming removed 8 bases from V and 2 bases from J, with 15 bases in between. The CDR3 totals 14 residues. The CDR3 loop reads CASEPDGRNYGYTF. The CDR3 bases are TGTGCCAGCGAACCGGACGGGAGGAACTATGGCTACACCTTC.

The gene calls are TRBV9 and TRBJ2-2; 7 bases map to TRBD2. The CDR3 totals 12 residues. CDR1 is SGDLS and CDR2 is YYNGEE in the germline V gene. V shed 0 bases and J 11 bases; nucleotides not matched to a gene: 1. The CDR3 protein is CASSVERGELFF. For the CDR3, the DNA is TGTGCCAGCAGCGTAGAGCGGGGAGAGCTGTTTTTT. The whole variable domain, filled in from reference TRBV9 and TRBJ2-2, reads DSGVTQTPKHLITATGQRVTLRCSPRSGDLSVYWYQQSLDQGLQFLIQYYNGEERAKGNILERFSAQQFPDLHSELNLSSLELGDSALYFCASSVERGELFFGEGSRLTVL.

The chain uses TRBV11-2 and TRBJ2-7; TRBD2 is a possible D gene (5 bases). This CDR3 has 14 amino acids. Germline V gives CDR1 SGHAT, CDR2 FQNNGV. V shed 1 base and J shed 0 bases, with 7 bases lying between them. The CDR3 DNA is TGTGCCAGCAGCTTAGGAGGGAGCTCCTACGAGCAGTACGTC. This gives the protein CASSLGGSSYEQYV.

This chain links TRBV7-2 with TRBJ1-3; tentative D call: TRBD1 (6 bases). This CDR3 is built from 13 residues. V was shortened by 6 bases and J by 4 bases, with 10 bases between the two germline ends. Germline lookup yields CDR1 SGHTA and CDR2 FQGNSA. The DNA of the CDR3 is TGTGCCAGCAGTCAGGGGAGCGGAAACACCATATATTTT. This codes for CASSQGSGNTIYF.

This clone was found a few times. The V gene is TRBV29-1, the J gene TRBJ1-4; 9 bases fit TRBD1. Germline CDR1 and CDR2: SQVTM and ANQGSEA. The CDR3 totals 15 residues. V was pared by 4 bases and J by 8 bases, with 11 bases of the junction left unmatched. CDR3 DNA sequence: TGCAGCGTTGGTCACCGGGACAGGGATGGGGAAAAACTGTTTTTT. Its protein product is CSVGHRDRDGEKLFF.

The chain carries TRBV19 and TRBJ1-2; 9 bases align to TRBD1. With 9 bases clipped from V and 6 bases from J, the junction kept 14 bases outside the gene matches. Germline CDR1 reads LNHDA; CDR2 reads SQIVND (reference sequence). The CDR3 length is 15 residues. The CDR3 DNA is TGTGCCAGCAGGGGGGGACAGGGACGAGTGGATGGCTACACCTTC. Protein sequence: CASRGGQGRVDGYTF.